This T cell receptor (beta chain) was retrieved from a study of blood T cell repertoires in COVID-19. The study drew participants aged about 18 to 95 years from roughly 25 US areas. Per the germline V gene, CDR1 is MGHRA and CDR2 is YSYEKL. The CDR3 is 18 amino acids. Trimming shortened V by 2 bases and J by 2 bases, and 21 bases separated the two germline ends. Sequencing used immunoSEQ multiplex PCR; TCRdb keeps in-frame clones, though not all of them. The table lists under 500,000 clones, 85% to 90% of them singletons. Source material: PBMCs or T cells enriched from blood (not recorded which). The sequence was obtained from a man between 25 and 39 years old who had recovered from COVID-19. This chain links TRBV4-1 with TRBJ1-2, with no clear D. The CDR3 loop reads CASSQLGLRALSNYGYTF. The CDR3 DNA reads TGCGCCAGCAGCCAATTGGGGTTGAGGGCTCTATCGAACTATGGCTACACCTTC.